This T cell receptor (beta chain) appears in the sequencing data of a study of T cell responses to AZD1222 COVID-19 vaccine. Study-level findings and limits: Reports say nearly half of spike-specific TCRs go after unmutated variant regions. Among those given AZD1222, only five to seven were seropositive at baseline. Donor demographics were predominantly white British with a female majority; clonal diversity may be underestimated. Spike-specific TCR breadth and depth rose after two AZD1222 doses.

Comment on this clone: Its antigen is currently unknown.

Some clones are missing from TCRdb's copy, which holds only in-frame ones; the method was immunoSEQ multiplex PCR. This sample carries fewer than 150,000 clones, 90% to 95% of them seen once, and the ten largest clones take 6.5% to 8.5%. The CDR3 contains 15 residues. Germline-derived CDR1 and CDR2 are SGDLS and YYNGEE. V lost 0 bases, J lost 0 bases, and 10 bases lay in between. The starting material was peripheral blood, obtained 28 days after the second AZD1222 dose. This TCR came from an adult who received the AZD1222 COVID-19 vaccine. J is TRBJ2-7 and V is TRBV9, with a possible D match to TRBD1 (6 bases). CDR3 sequence: CASSVGTQGSYEQYF. In DNA form, the CDR3 reads TGTGCCAGCAGCGTAGGAACACAGGGCTCCTACGAGCAGTACTTC.